The present T cell receptor beta chain was sequenced within a study of shared clonotypes between healthy human individuals. General observations from the study: An effect of sequencing depth on clonotype sharing among donors was expected.

Profiling relied on immunoSEQ multiplex PCR, and the TCRdb table lists in-frame clones only, not all of them. Altogether roughly 1,500,000 clones are present, around 98% being singletons, with the ten largest covering less than 0.55%. The CDR3 has 16 residues. Per germline, CDR1 SGHVS and CDR2 FQNEAQ. V shed 7 bases and J 4 bases; nucleotides not matched to a gene: 15. Points on this clone: Its antigen is still unknown.

Sequencing was carried out using naive CD4+ T cells sorted from blood. Subset here: CD45RA+ positively selected. The chain joins TRBV7-8 to TRBJ1-1; TRBD1 matches 7 bases. This receptor was identified in a man aged 30 to 45 in good health. The CDR3 sequence is CASTLTTGAGGTEAFF. The DNA for the CDR3 is TGTGCCAGCACCCTCACGACGGGGGCAGGGGGCACTGAAGCTTTCTTT.